The 10 T cell receptor beta chains in this list originate from one sample, sequenced in a study of T cells after yellow fever vaccination. TCRdb independently ran MiXCR on the 5' RACE reads; one entry per CDR3 protein. The sample lists more than 120,000 distinct CDR3 sequences; about 7.7% were seen once. Sample: CD4+ T cells sorted from PBMCs, taken 5 days after the yellow fever booster vaccination. These TCRs come from a man younger than 45 who received the YFV17D yellow fever vaccine.

This clonotype was recorded at least ten times. The CDR3 DNA sequence: TGCGCCAGCAGCTTGGCGTCAGGGAGTGAGACCCAGTACTTC. This sequence encodes CASSLASGSETQYF. The rearrangement links TRBV5-1 to TRBJ2-5, with D perhaps being TRBD1 or TRBD2 (5 bases each). The CDR3 contains 14 residues. The V end lost 0 bases, the J end lost 5 bases, and 11 bases lay between the germline ends. Germline CDR1 is SGHRS and CDR2 is YFSETQ.

This clonotype appeared many times. The CDR3 nucleotides read TGTGCCAGCAGCGCAGGGGACGGATCCTACAATGAGCAGTTCTTC. Translating it yields CASSAGDGSYNEQFF. This rearrangement joins TRBV27 to TRBJ2-1, with D possibly being TRBD1 (6 bases). The CDR3 runs 15 residues. Trimming removed 6 bases at V and 1 base at J, with 13 bases between. CDR1 is MNHEY, CDR2 SMNVEV, per germline (reference sequence).

This clonotype was detected ten times or more. The chain recombines TRBV5-1 with TRBJ1-5, with D unresolved. Trimming left V 1 base short and J 7 bases short, with 12 bases between. Germline V gene sequence: CDR1 SGHRS, CDR2 YFSETQ. The CDR3 is 14 residues long. The CDR3 region is CASSLKGGGQPQHF. The CDR3 DNA follows: TGCGCCAGCAGCTTGAAGGGAGGTGGGCAGCCCCAGCATTTT.

This clonotype was detected many times. CDR3 DNA: TGCAGTGCTAGGGTCCGGGGGAGCGGGAACACTGAAGCTTTCTTT. Amino acids: CSARVRGSGNTEAFF. V is TRBV20-1 and J is TRBJ1-1; tentatively, D is TRBD1 (5 bases). V was pared by 3 bases and J by 1 base, with 15 bases between. Looked up from germline, CDR1 is DFQATT and CDR2 is SNEGSKA (reference sequence). This CDR3 region has 15 residues.

This clonotype was found many times. This CDR3 is missing its conserved last phenylalanine or tryptophan, likely due to a read error. No DNA is shown, since the ends of the CDR3 on it are uncertain; the CDR3 is the one TCRdb lists. CDR3 residues: CSVEGGRTL. J is TRBJ1-2 and V is TRBV29-1. Germline V gene sequence: CDR1 SQVTM, CDR2 ANQGSEA. The CDR3 is 9 residues long, ends included.

This clonotype was seen at least ten times. The chain is built from TRBV18 and TRBJ2-3, with TRBD2 matching 7 bases. V lost 4 bases, J lost 5 bases, and 9 bases stayed unmatched. Germline lookup yields CDR1 KGHSH and CDR2 LQKENI. CDR3 length: 15 amino acids. DNA of the CDR3: TGTGCCAGCTCACTTCTCGGACTAGATCTAGATACGCAGTATTTT. This translates into CASSLLGLDLDTQYF.

This clonotype was counted at least ten times. J is TRBJ1-6 and V is TRBV20-1; a weak D match, TRBD1 (5 bases). CDR1 and CDR2 (germline): DFQATT, SNEGSKA (reference sequence). The ends were cut back, 6 bases at V and 8 bases at J, with 17 bases in the middle. The CDR3 covers 14 residues. Here the CDR3 reads CSAAPGLGDSPLHF. CDR3 DNA sequence: TGCAGTGCGGCACCGGGACTTGGCGATTCACCCCTCCACTTT.

This clonotype came up once. The chain uses TRBV7-6 and TRBJ2-7, with 7 positions matching TRBD1. V was clipped by 0 bases and J by 3 bases; unmatched bases: 5. The CDR3 runs 15 residues. Germline lookup yields CDR1 SGHVS and CDR2 FNYEAQ. This CDR3 reads CASSLARDRSYEQYF. CDR3 sequence (DNA): TGTGCCAGCAGCTTAGCCCGGGACAGAAGCTACGAGCAGTACTTC.

This clonotype was counted ten times or more. This chain uses TRBV5-1 with TRBJ1-5, with 8 bases matching TRBD1. CDR1 and CDR2 (germline): SGHRS, YFSETQ. The CDR3 has 15 residues. Losses at the gene ends were 0 bases for V and 5 bases for J; bases not matched to a gene: 4. CDR3: CASSLGPGGDQPQHF. DNA for the CDR3: TGCGCCAGCAGCTTGGGACCAGGGGGCGATCAGCCCCAGCATTTT.

This clonotype was seen many times. This chain joins TRBV4-1 and TRBJ2-1; D is uncertain. V was pared by 1 base and J by 0 bases, with 10 bases between. The CDR3 sequence is 16 residues long. In germline, CDR1 is MGHRA, CDR2 YSYEKL. This chain's CDR3 is CASSQGRASSYNEQFF. CDR3 DNA: TGCGCCAGCAGCCAAGGACGTGCGAGCTCCTACAATGAGCAGTTCTTC.